This TCR beta chain was identified during a study of technical replicates of blood from a few donors. TCRdb keeps only in-frame clones here, not all; method: immunoSEQ multiplex PCR. The sample shows 75,000 or so clones, 90% to 95% of them seen only once. What was sequenced was T cells isolated from PBMCs. The receptor was derived from a human donor in good health.

CDR3 sequence (DNA): TGTGCCTGGGTCCCCATTGGAAACACCATATATTTT. This codes for CAWVPIGNTIYF. The chain recombines TRBV30 with TRBJ1-3; D is unresolved. Trimming took 5 bases from V and 3 from J, leaving 8 bases between them. This CDR3 comprises 12 residues. Germline CDR1 reads GTSNPN; CDR2 reads SVGIG (reference sequence).